This T cell receptor (beta chain) appears in the sequencing data of a study of blood T cell repertoires in COVID-19. Authors' data handling: For nucleated cells, counts were estimated from reference gene primer amplification. Clones were read by immunoSEQ multiplex PCR, and TCRdb kept only the in-frame ones, dropping some. D and trimming were read from the DNA, whereas the V and J calls and clone size are those reported in that table. Of some 100,000 clones in the sample, just under 80% were seen once. Trimming took 7 bases from V and 4 from J, leaving 10 bases between them. CDR3 length: 11 amino acids. Germline CDR1 is GTSNPN and CDR2 is SVGIG (reference sequence).

Sequencing used peripheral blood. The source of this sequence is a woman in her sixties or seventies with acute or convalescent COVID-19. The chain couples TRBV30 to TRBJ1-2; a possible D gene is TRBD1 (5 bases). CDR3 bases: TGTGCCTTGACAGAGACCTATGGCTACACCTTC. It specifies CALTETYGYTF. Together with reference TRBV30 and TRBJ1-2, the CDR3 gives the full variable domain: SQTIHQWPATLVQPVGSPLSLECTVEGTSNPNLYWYRQAAGRGLQLLFYSVGIGQISSEVPQNLSASRPQDRQFILSSKKLLLSDSGFYLCALTETYGYTFGSGTRLTVV.